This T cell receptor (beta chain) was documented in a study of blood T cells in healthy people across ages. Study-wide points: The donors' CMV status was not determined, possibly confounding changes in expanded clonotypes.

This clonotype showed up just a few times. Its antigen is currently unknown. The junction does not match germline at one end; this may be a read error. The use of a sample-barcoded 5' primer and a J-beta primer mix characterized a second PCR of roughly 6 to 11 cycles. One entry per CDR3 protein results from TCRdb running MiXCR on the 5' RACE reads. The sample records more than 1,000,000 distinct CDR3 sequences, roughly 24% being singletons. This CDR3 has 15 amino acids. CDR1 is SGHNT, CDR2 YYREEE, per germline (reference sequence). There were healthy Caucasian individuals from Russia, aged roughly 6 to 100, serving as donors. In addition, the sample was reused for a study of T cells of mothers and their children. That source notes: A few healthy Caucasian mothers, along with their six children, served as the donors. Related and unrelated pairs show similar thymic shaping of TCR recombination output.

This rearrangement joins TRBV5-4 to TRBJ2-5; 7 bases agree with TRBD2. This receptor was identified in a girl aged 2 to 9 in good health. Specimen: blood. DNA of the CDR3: TGTGCCAGCAGCATTCTGGCGGTGGGGGGGAATGAGCGGTTCTTC. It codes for CASSILAVGGNERFF.